These 26 T cell receptor beta chains share one sample of origin, sequenced in a study of blood T cell repertoires in COVID-19. Clones were read by immunoSEQ multiplex PCR, and TCRdb kept only the in-frame ones, dropping some. The table has roughly 130,000 clones, around 83% seen once; the top ten hold approximately 9.1%. Material for sequencing was PBMCs or T cells enriched from blood (not recorded which). These receptor sequences come from a man aged 50 to 60 who had recovered from COVID-19.

The chain has TRBV4-3 and TRBJ1-2, with D unclear. V was trimmed by 0 bases and J by 5 bases, leaving 19 bases between them. The length of the CDR3 is 17 residues. Per germline, CDR1 LGHNA and CDR2 YSLEER. CDR3 loop: CASSQEVGRVNYYGYTF. The CDR3 region has the DNA TGCGCCAGCAGCCAAGAAGTCGGCCGGGTGAACTATTATGGCTACACCTTC.

CDR3: CASKPGQETQYF. CDR3 nucleotide sequence: TGTGCCAGCAAACCGGGCCAAGAGACCCAGTACTTC. The chain is built from TRBV28 and TRBJ2-5; D unclear. The CDR3 has 12 amino acids. The germline gives CDR1 MDHEN, CDR2 SYDVKM. Deletions cut 7 bases from V and 1 base from J, with 7 bases between.

The rearrangement uses TRBV29-1 and TRBJ1-1, with TRBD1 identical over 7 bases. This CDR3 contains 14 residues. With V trimmed by 5 bases and J by 0 bases, 6 bases remained unmatched. Germline V CDR1 and CDR2: SQVTM, ANQGSEA. The CDR3 DNA is TGCAGCGTTCCCCGGGACAGAGTGAACACTGAAGCTTTCTTT. Its protein is CSVPRDRVNTEAFF.

The J gene is TRBJ2-2, the V gene TRBV5-1; perhaps TRBD2 as D (6 bases). V lost 2 bases, J lost 0 bases, and 11 bases lay in between. This CDR3 is 16 amino acids long. Germline V gene sequence: CDR1 SGHRS, CDR2 YFSETQ. This CDR3 is CASSFGGLTNTGELFF. DNA of the CDR3: TGCGCCAGCAGCTTTGGAGGGTTGACGAACACCGGGGAGCTGTTTTTT.

This chain connects TRBV7-2 to TRBJ2-7; 13 bases are shared with TRBD2. CDR3 length equals 15 residues. V was clipped by 6 bases and J by 7 bases; unmatched bases: 9. Germline lookup yields CDR1 SGHTA and CDR2 FQGNSA. The CDR3 sequence: CASSTSGGANREQYF. CDR3 nucleotides: TGTGCCAGCAGTACTAGCGGGGGGGCCAATCGGGAGCAGTACTTC.

V and J are TRBV5-4 and TRBJ2-7; 10 nucleotides match TRBD1. Germline CDR1 is SGHNT and CDR2 is YYREEE (reference sequence). The CDR3 has 15 amino acids. V was pared by 4 bases and J by 1 base, with 5 bases of the junction left unmatched. The chain's CDR3 is CASSPDRGLSYEQYF. For the CDR3, the DNA is TGTGCCAGCAGCCCGGACAGGGGGTTGTCCTACGAGCAGTACTTC.

This clone was counted between two and nine times. The chain combines TRBV18 with TRBJ1-4, with D possibly being TRBD1 (5 bases). The germline gives CDR1 KGHSH, CDR2 LQKENI. The germline V and J ends were trimmed by 4 bases and 0 bases, with 12 bases remaining between them. This CDR3 region has 16 residues. CDR3: CASSLNEQATNEKLFF. For the CDR3, the DNA is TGTGCCAGCTCACTCAACGAACAGGCAACTAATGAAAAACTGTTTTTT.

The J gene is TRBJ1-1, the V gene TRBV6-2 or TRBV6-3; possible D gene TRBD1, 5 bases. The V end lost 2 bases, the J end lost 7 bases, and 8 bases lay between the germline ends. CDR1 is MNHEY and CDR2 is SVGEGT in the germline V gene. CDR3 length: 12 amino acids. The CDR3 region has the DNA TGTGCCAGCAGTTACGGGCAGGGTGAAGCTTTCTTT. This translates into CASSYGQGEAFF.

The V and J genes are TRBV19 and TRBJ1-4; tentatively, D is TRBD1 (5 bases). The CDR3 totals 16 residues. Germline V gene lookup returns CDR1 LNHDA and CDR2 SQIVND (reference sequence). The V end was cut by 1 base, the J end by 5 bases, with 14 bases between. The CDR3 sequence: CASSIGRTGSNEKLFF. The CDR3 region has the DNA TGTGCCAGTAGTATAGGTCGAACAGGATCGAATGAAAAACTGTTTTTT.

The chain is built from TRBV5-1 and TRBJ2-1; 7 bases match TRBD1. Germline CDR1 is SGHRS and CDR2 is YFSETQ. The CDR3 consists of 13 residues. Losses at the gene ends were 4 bases for V and 6 bases for J; bases not matched to a gene: 4. DNA of the CDR3: TGCGCCAGCAGCATTTACAGGGGCAATGAGCAGTTCTTC. Protein product: CASSIYRGNEQFF.

The V gene is TRBV6-6, the J gene TRBJ2-5; 10 bases line up with TRBD2. Germline CDR1 and CDR2: MNHNY and SVGAGI (reference sequence). V gave up 4 bases and J gave up 3 bases; unmatched junction bases: 8. The CDR3 runs to 16 residues. The CDR3 bases are TGTGCCAGCAGTTCCTCCCAACTAGCGGGAAAAGAGACCCAGTACTTC. Protein sequence: CASSSSQLAGKETQYF.

V gene TRBV7-8 combines with J gene TRBJ1-2, with TRBD1 matching 7 bases. Germline V lookup: CDR1 SGHVS, CDR2 FQNEAQ. This CDR3 has 15 amino acids. J was trimmed by 2 bases and V by 3 bases; bases with no gene match: 6. The chain's CDR3 is CASSLTGTENYGYTF. The DNA for the CDR3 is TGTGCCAGCAGCTTGACCGGGACAGAGAACTATGGCTACACCTTC.

This chain links TRBV14 with TRBJ2-3, with TRBD2 matching over 13 bases. The CDR3 is 17 residues long. CDR1 is SGHDN and CDR2 is FVKESK in the germline V gene. The V and J ends lost 3 bases and 1 base, in that order; junction bases with no gene match: 4. CDR3 coding DNA: TGTGCCAGCAGCCATAGGGGGACTAGCGGGGGCACAGATACGCAGTATTTT. It encodes CASSHRGTSGGTDTQYF.

The chain couples TRBV27 to TRBJ1-6, with TRBD1 as a possible D gene (6 bases). This CDR3 comprises 13 residues. V was cut by 10 bases and J by 4 bases, with 11 bases left in between. Germline V lookup: CDR1 MNHEY, CDR2 SMNVEV (reference sequence). This CDR3 reads CATTQGYNSPLHF. In nucleotides, the CDR3 is TGTGCCACTACACAGGGATATAATTCACCCCTCCACTTT.

The V gene is TRBV7-2, the J gene TRBJ2-7; 9 nucleotides match TRBD1. The germline gives CDR1 SGHTA, CDR2 FQGNSA. The CDR3 sequence is 13 residues long. The junction had 1 base not matched to a gene; V was cut back by 2 bases and J by 5 bases. The CDR3 loop is CASSLRDRDEQYF. The CDR3 region has the DNA TGTGCCAGCAGCTTACGGGACAGGGACGAGCAGTACTTC.

The rearrangement joins TRBV29-1 to TRBJ2-7; TRBD1 matches 8 bases. The CDR3 totals 13 residues. Germline V gene lookup returns CDR1 SQVTM and CDR2 ANQGSEA. The V segment lost 6 bases and the J segment 4 bases; nucleotides outside the gene matches: 8. The CDR3 DNA reads as TGCAGCGTCGAGACAGGGGAAAGTTACGAGCAGTACTTC. It yields the protein CSVETGESYEQYF.

This chain connects TRBV28 to TRBJ1-5; 7 bases are shared with TRBD1. In germline, CDR1 is MDHEN, CDR2 SYDVKM. The CDR3 is 17 residues long. J gave up 0 bases and V 3 bases, and 8 bases lay outside the gene matches. CDR3 sequence: CASSFSTGEYSNQPQHF. In nucleotides, the CDR3 is TGTGCCAGCAGTTTTAGCACAGGGGAGTATAGCAATCAGCCCCAGCATTTT.

The chain links TRBV4-1 to TRBJ2-5, with 9 nucleotides matching TRBD1. CDR3 length: 13 residues. The germline V gene has CDR1 MGHRA and CDR2 YSYEKL. V lost 6 bases and J lost 5; bases outside the gene matches: 4. CDR3 protein: CASRDRGGETQYF. In DNA, the CDR3 is TGCGCCAGCAGGGACAGGGGAGGCGAGACCCAGTACTTC.

This clone has a handful of counts. CDR3: CASRIGGGNQPQHF. DNA of the CDR3: TGTGCCAGCAGGATTGGGGGGGGCAATCAGCCCCAGCATTTT. The genes are TRBV7-2 and TRBJ1-5; possibly TRBD1 for D (5 bases). CDR3 size: 14 residues. From germline, CDR1 is SGHTA and CDR2 FQGNSA. V was clipped by 6 bases and J by 2 bases, with 11 bases between them. Together with reference TRBV7-2 and TRBJ1-5, the CDR3 gives the full variable domain: GAGVSQSPSNKVTEKGKDVELRCDPISGHTALYWYRQSLGQGLEFLIYFQGNSAPDKSGLPSDRFSAERTGGSVSTLTIQRTQQEDSAVYLCASRIGGGNQPQHFGDGTRLSIL.

The V call is TRBV28, the J call TRBJ2-7; D remains unclear. The CDR3 runs 14 residues. V lost 5 bases, J lost 4 bases, and 15 bases lay in between. The V gene's germline CDR1 is MDHEN and CDR2 SYDVKM. This CDR3 is CASSQTPGWYEQYF. The DNA for the CDR3 is TGTGCCAGCAGTCAAACCCCAGGTTGGTACGAGCAGTACTTC.

The rearrangement uses TRBV19 and TRBJ2-1, with D maybe TRBD2 (5 bases). The CDR3 has 15 residues. Germline-derived CDR1 and CDR2 are LNHDA and SQIVND (reference sequence). Trimming stripped 5 bases from V and 0 bases from J, with 11 bases between. CDR3 amino acids: CASSSRGVSYNEQFF. For the CDR3, the DNA is TGTGCCAGTAGTTCACGGGGTGTCTCCTACAATGAGCAGTTCTTC.

The chain combines TRBV28 with TRBJ1-2; TRBD1 agrees at 7 bases. The CDR3 contains 14 residues. Germline V gene lookup returns CDR1 MDHEN and CDR2 SYDVKM. V trimming: 6 bases; J trimming: 7 bases; junction bases outside the gene matches: 11. CDR3 DNA: TGTGCCAGCAGCTTCACGACAGGGTTGCGTGGCTACACCTTC. It translates to CASSFTTGLRGYTF.

This sequence joins TRBV28 and TRBJ1-5; D remains unclear. The CDR3 extends over 15 amino acids. Germline values: CDR1 MDHEN, CDR2 SYDVKM. Trimming cost V 6 bases and J 0 bases, with 12 bases left between them. The CDR3 loop reads CASSPRTGSNQPQHF. In DNA, the CDR3 is TGTGCCAGCAGCCCCCGGACTGGTAGCAATCAGCCCCAGCATTTT.

V usage is TRBV9 and J usage is TRBJ2-2, with D hard to call. The CDR3 has 14 amino acids. Trimming pared 0 bases from V and 4 bases from J, leaving 7 bases between. CDR1 is SGDLS and CDR2 is YYNGEE in the germline V gene. The CDR3 reads CASSVGLITGELFF. As DNA, the CDR3 is TGTGCCAGCAGCGTAGGGCTCATCACCGGGGAGCTGTTTTTT.

V usage is TRBV7-9 and J usage is TRBJ1-2, with a possible D match to TRBD1 (5 bases). The CDR3 is 14 residues long. V shed 4 bases and J shed 4 bases, with 13 bases lying between them. Germline CDR1 is SEHNR and CDR2 is FQNEAQ (reference sequence). CDR3 DNA sequence: TGTGCCAGCAGCTCGGGACTCACCCCCTATGGCTACACCTTC. Protein sequence: CASSSGLTPYGYTF.

The gene calls are TRBV5-6 and TRBJ1-2, with D tentatively TRBD1 (6 bases). The CDR3 is 14 residues long. CDR1 and CDR2 from the germline V gene are SGHDT and YYEEEE. Trimming stripped 3 bases from V and 2 bases from J, with 11 bases between. The chain's CDR3 is CASSSRRGNYGYTF. CDR3 in DNA: TGTGCCAGCAGCTCTCGCAGGGGCAACTATGGCTACACCTTC.